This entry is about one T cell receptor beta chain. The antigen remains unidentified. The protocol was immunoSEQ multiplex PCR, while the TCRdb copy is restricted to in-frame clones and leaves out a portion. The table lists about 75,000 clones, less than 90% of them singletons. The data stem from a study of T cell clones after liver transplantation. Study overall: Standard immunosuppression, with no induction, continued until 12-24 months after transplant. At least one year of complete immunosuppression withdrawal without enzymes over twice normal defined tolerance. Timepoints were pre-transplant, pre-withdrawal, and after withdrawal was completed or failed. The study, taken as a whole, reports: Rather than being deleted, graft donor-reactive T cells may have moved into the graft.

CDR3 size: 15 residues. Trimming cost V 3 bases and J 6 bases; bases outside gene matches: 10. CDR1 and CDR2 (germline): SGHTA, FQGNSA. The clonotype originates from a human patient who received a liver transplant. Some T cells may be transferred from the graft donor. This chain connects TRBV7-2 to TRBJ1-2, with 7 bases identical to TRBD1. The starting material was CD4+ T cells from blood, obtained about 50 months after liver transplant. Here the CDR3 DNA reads TGTGCCAGCAGCTTTCCCCGGGACAGTATAAATGGCTACACCTTC. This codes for CASSFPRDSINGYTF.